This T cell receptor (beta chain) was captured in a study of graft-versus-host responses after intestinal transplantation. Study findings and constraints: Analysis identified GvH clones in recipient marrow, with some appearing first in ileum or blood.

CDR3 length equals 15 residues. Trimming took off 0 bases at V and 1 base at J, with 9 bases between the two ends. CDR1 is SGHRS, CDR2 YFSETQ, per germline. With respect to this clone: Its antigen is unknown.

Clones were read by immunoSEQ multiplex PCR, and TCRdb kept only the in-frame ones, dropping some. This table holds just under 90,000 clones, roughly 87% found once. This specimen was unstimulated CD8+ T cells sorted from spleen or lymph node cells, taken before intestinal transplant. This sequence was found in a human donor who received an intestinal transplant. The V gene is TRBV5-1, the J gene TRBJ2-3; D not resolved. DNA of the CDR3: TGCGCCAGCAGCTTGGATCTTCAGGGCACAGATACGCAGTATTTT. Translating it yields CASSLDLQGTDTQYF.